The 2 T cell receptor beta chains presented below share a single source sample, sequenced in a study of CD8+ T cells in alopecia areata. The treatment denotes: oral pan-JAK inhibitor, 5-10 mg twice daily. Following RNA extraction, reverse transcription yielded cDNA that acted as the sequencing template. Clones were sequenced by immunoSEQ multiplex PCR, and TCRdb holds only the in-frame ones, with some missing. The sample lists around 160,000 clones, roughly 60% occurring once. The starting material was CD4+ T cells sorted from blood, obtained at week 24, from a patient treated with tofacitinib. These receptors all stem from a human donor with alopecia areata.

The V gene is TRBV5-6, the J gene TRBJ2-2; maybe TRBD1 (5 bases). Trimming stripped 1 base from V and 6 bases from J, with 16 bases between. Germline lookup yields CDR1 SGHDT and CDR2 YYEEEE. There are 16 residues in the CDR3. The DNA of the CDR3 is TGTGCCAGCAGCTTGATCGTTCAGGGAAGGGCCGGGGAGCTGTTTTTT. Its protein is CASSLIVQGRAGELFF.

This chain links TRBV4-1 with TRBJ1-5; D not certain. The CDR3 loop spans 12 amino acids. The germline V and J ends were trimmed by 2 bases and 7 bases, with 6 bases remaining between them. Germline V CDR1 and CDR2: MGHRA, YSYEKL. CDR3 amino acids: CASSQLLQPQHF. DNA for the CDR3: TGCGCCAGCAGCCAACTTTTGCAGCCCCAGCATTTT.